The clone carrying this T cell receptor beta chain was picked up a small number of times. Methods used by the authors: Amplification with reference gene primers provided the estimates of nucleated cell counts. Data came from immunoSEQ multiplex PCR; TCRdb stores just in-frame clones and leaves some out. V and J calls plus clone size are reproduced from that table; the DNA served to infer D and trimming. This table holds roughly 65,000 clones, roughly 80% found once. V lost 2 bases, J lost 4 bases, and 9 bases lay in between. Germline values: CDR1 ENHRY, CDR2 SYGVKD. CDR3 length: 14 amino acids. The entry originates in a study of blood T cell repertoires in COVID-19. In the study overall: Sites in the United States, Italy and Spain provided acute and convalescent COVID-19 samples.

Sequencing was carried out using peripheral blood. This TCR derives from a human donor in a cohort sampled during active COVID-19. The genes are TRBV10-3 and TRBJ1-5; D uncertain. The CDR3 spells CAISEVGENQPQHF. DNA for the CDR3: TGTGCCATCAGTGAGGTCGGTGAGAATCAGCCCCAGCATTTT.